This TCR beta chain comes out of a study of blood T cell repertoires in COVID-19. Study-wide background: PBMCs, B-cell-depleted T cells, or T cells were the source of the cDNA or gDNA that made up the material.

Recovered status applied to Cohort 3 donors who had two consecutive negative PCRs. It also applied to those with clearance or with symptom resolution. TCRdb's copy holds only in-frame clones and misses some; the assay was immunoSEQ multiplex PCR. Of over 350,000 clones listed, around 89% are singletons. V lost 5 bases and J lost 2; bases outside the gene matches: 8. The CDR3 runs to 16 residues. Germline V gene sequence: CDR1 MDHEN, CDR2 SYDVKM. The TCR comes from a woman younger than 30 who had recovered from COVID-19. Sample: PBMCs or T cells enriched from blood (not recorded which). The V call is TRBV28, the J call TRBJ1-5; TRBD1 aligns across 8 bases. The CDR3 region is CASSTRTGSRNQPQHF. As DNA, the CDR3 is TGTGCCAGCAGTACTCGGACAGGGAGTCGCAATCAGCCCCAGCATTTT.